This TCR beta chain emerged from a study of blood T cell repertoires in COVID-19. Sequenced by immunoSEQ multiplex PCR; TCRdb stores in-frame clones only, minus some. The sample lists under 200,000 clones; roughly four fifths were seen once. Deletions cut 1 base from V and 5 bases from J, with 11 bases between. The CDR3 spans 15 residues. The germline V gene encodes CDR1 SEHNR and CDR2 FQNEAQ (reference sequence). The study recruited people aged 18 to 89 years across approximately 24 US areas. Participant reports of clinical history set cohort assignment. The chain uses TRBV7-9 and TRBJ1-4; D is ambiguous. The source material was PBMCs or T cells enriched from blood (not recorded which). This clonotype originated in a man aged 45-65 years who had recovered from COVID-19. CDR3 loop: CASSLEREINEKLFF. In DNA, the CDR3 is TGTGCCAGCAGCTTAGAGAGGGAGATAAATGAAAAACTGTTTTTT.